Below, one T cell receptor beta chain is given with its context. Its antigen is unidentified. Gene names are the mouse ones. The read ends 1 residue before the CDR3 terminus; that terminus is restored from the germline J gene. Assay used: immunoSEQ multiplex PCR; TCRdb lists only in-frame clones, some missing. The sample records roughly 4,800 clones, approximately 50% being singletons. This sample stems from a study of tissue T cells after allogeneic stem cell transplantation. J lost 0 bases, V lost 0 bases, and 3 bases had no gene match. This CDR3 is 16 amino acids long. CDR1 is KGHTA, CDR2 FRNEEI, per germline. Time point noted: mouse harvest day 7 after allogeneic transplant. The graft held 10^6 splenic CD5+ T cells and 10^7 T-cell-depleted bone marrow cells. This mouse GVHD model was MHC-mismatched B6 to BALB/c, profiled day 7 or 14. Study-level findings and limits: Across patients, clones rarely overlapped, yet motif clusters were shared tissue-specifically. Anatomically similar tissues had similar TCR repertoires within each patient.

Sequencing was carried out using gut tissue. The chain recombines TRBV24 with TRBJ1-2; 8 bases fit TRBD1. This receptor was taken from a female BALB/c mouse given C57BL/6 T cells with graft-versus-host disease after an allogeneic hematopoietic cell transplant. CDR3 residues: CASSLYRGQANSDYTF. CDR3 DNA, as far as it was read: TGTGCCAGCAGTCTGTATAGGGGACAGGCAAACTCCGACTACACC.